The 13 T cell receptor beta chains in this list originate from one sample, sequenced in a study of blood T cell repertoires in COVID-19. Sequencing was performed with immunoSEQ multiplex PCR; in TCRdb, only in-frame clones are kept and a portion is missing. The table has roughly 190,000 clones, 75% to 90% seen once; the top ten hold about 2.2%. The sample taken for sequencing was PBMCs or T cells enriched from blood (not recorded which). The receptors shown here come from a woman aged 25 to 39 who had recovered from COVID-19.

The chain joins TRBV6-2 or TRBV6-3 to TRBJ1-2; weak D call: TRBD1 (6 bases). Germline V gene data show CDR1 as MNHEY and CDR2 as SVGEGT. This CDR3 spans 13 amino acids. Deletions cut 2 bases from V and 8 bases from J, with 12 bases between. CDR3 amino acids: CASSYGRGVGYTF. CDR3 coding DNA: TGTGCCAGCAGTTACGGCAGGGGCGTCGGCTACACCTTC.

The chain has TRBV7-2 and TRBJ1-2, with D tentatively TRBD1 (5 bases). The germline gives CDR1 SGHTA, CDR2 FQGNSA. V dropped 3 bases and J dropped 6 bases, with 14 bases sitting between them. This CDR3 comprises 14 residues. CDR3 in amino acids: CASSFGGGNDGYTF. The CDR3 DNA is TGTGCCAGCAGCTTCGGGGGAGGAAACGATGGCTACACCTTC.

The chain employs TRBV19 and TRBJ1-2; tentative D call: TRBD1 (5 bases). The CDR3 extends over 12 amino acids. Trimming took off 7 bases at V and 6 bases at J, with 12 bases between the two ends. Per the germline V gene, CDR1 is LNHDA and CDR2 is SQIVND (reference sequence). DNA of the CDR3: TGTGCCAGTATAGGGGATAGCCATGGCTACACCTTC. It specifies CASIGDSHGYTF.

This chain connects TRBV10-3 to TRBJ2-5; 8 bases line up with TRBD2. Germline CDR1 ENHRY, CDR2 SYGVKD. The CDR3 length is 15 residues. The junction had 7 bases not matched to a gene; V was cut back by 3 bases and J by 4 bases. The CDR3: CAISDAGRVGETQYF. The CDR3 DNA sequence: TGTGCCATCAGTGACGCCGGGAGGGTGGGAGAGACCCAGTACTTC.

This sequence joins TRBV7-3 and TRBJ2-7; 7 positions agree with TRBD2. V shed 5 bases, J shed 4 bases, and the junction held 8 bases outside the gene matches. The CDR3 spans 14 residues. The germline V gene encodes CDR1 SGHTA and CDR2 FQGTGA. CDR3 sequence (DNA): TGTGCCAGCAGCATAAGCGGGATCGTTTACGAGCAGTACTTC. Translation: CASSISGIVYEQYF.

The chain links TRBV29-1 to TRBJ2-7, with TRBD1 matching over 8 bases. The germline gives CDR1 SQVTM, CDR2 ANQGSEA. The CDR3 is 14 residues long. V was clipped by 6 bases and J by 3 bases; unmatched bases: 10. The CDR3 DNA is TGCAGCGTACGGCCGGGACAGGAGTTCTACGAGCAGTACTTC. Its protein product is CSVRPGQEFYEQYF.

The chain links TRBV19 to TRBJ2-2; D might be TRBD2 (6 bases). The length of the CDR3 is 15 residues. The germline gives CDR1 LNHDA, CDR2 SQIVND (reference sequence). V lost 3 bases and J 3 bases, leaving 11 bases between the germline ends. CDR3 protein: CASSIPGGYTGELFF. The DNA of the CDR3 is TGTGCCAGTAGTATCCCAGGAGGGTACACCGGGGAGCTGTTTTTT.

The chain joins TRBV15 to TRBJ1-1, with TRBD1 as a possible D gene (5 bases). Deletions cut 5 bases from V and 4 bases from J, with 14 bases between. The CDR3 length is 14 residues. Per the germline V gene, CDR1 is LNHNV and CDR2 is YYDKDF (reference sequence). CDR3 amino acids: CATSPGGVVTEAFF. The CDR3 DNA reads TGTGCCACCAGCCCCGGGGGGGTGGTCACTGAAGCTTTCTTT. Looking up the rest from reference TRBV15 and TRBJ1-1 gives the full variable domain: DAMVIQNPRYQVTQFGKPVTLSCSQTLNHNVMYWYQQKSSQAPKLLFHYYDKDFNNEADTPDNFQSRRPNTSFCFLDIRSPGLGDTAMYLCATSPGGVVTEAFFGQGTRLTVV.

This chain joins TRBV18 and TRBJ2-2, with 8 bases aligning to TRBD1. Losses at the gene ends were 2 bases for V and 7 bases for J; bases not matched to a gene: 6. The CDR3 runs to 15 residues. CDR1 and CDR2 (germline): KGHSH, LQKENI. The CDR3 region is CASSPSGGAVGELFF. Here the CDR3 DNA reads TGTGCCAGCTCACCATCAGGGGGCGCGGTCGGGGAGCTGTTTTTT. Complete variable domain (other parts from reference TRBV18 and TRBJ2-2): NAGVMQNPRHLVRRRGQEARLRCSPMKGHSHVYWYRQLPEEGLKFMVYLQKENIIDESGMPKERFSAEFPKEGPSILRIQQVVRGDSAAYFCASSPSGGAVGELFFGEGSRLTVL.

V gene TRBV7-2 combines with J gene TRBJ1-5, with D tentatively TRBD1 (5 bases). This CDR3 has 19 amino acids. V shed 5 bases and J shed 2 bases, with 25 bases lying between them. Germline V gives CDR1 SGHTA, CDR2 FQGNSA. In nucleotides, the CDR3 is TGTGCCAGCAGCCCACCGGGGGGTGCGGGACGGGGGTGCAATCAGCCCCAGCATTTT. Protein sequence: CASSPPGGAGRGCNQPQHF.

The gene calls are TRBV9 and TRBJ2-2; TRBD2 agrees at 12 bases. The germline CDR1 and CDR2 sequences are SGDLS and YYNGEE. V dropped 3 bases and J dropped 4; count of bases not matched to a gene: 7. CDR3 length: 17 amino acids. Written as DNA, the CDR3 is TGTGCCAGCAGCGGTACGACTAGCGGGGGTGGCACCGGGGAGCTGTTTTTT. Its protein is CASSGTTSGGGTGELFF.

This chain connects TRBV7-2 to TRBJ2-3; D call uncertain. This CDR3 region has 11 residues. The germline V and J ends were trimmed by 10 bases and 3 bases, with 8 bases remaining between them. Germline V gene lookup returns CDR1 SGHTA and CDR2 FQGNSA. CDR3 sequence reads: CATARTDTQYF. For the CDR3, the DNA is TGTGCCACCGCGAGGACAGATACGCAGTATTTT.

This clone was observed once. The V gene is TRBV30, the J gene TRBJ1-2; D remains unclear. The CDR3 length is 13 residues. Trimming left V 6 bases short and J 4 bases short, with 15 bases between. Per the germline V gene, CDR1 is GTSNPN and CDR2 is SVGIG (reference sequence). The CDR3 DNA reads TGTGCCTGTACCCCTGAGAGATTCTATGGCTACACCTTC. It yields the protein CACTPERFYGYTF.